The source of this T cell receptor (beta chain) is a study of human CD8 memory T cell subsets. Study observations and caveats: In terms of chain coverage, this study sequenced T cell receptor beta chains exclusively. The study found similarly high diversity in stem-like memory and precursor exhausted T cells, unlike effector memory cells.

CCR7+ PD-1+ TIGIT+ early memory CD8+ cells with dysfunctional traits were TPEX. Libraries of TCR beta chains were produced by 5' RACE (UMI-labeled). TCRdb reanalyzed the 5' RACE reads and collapses them to one entry per CDR3 protein, without DNA. Recorded here are roughly 5,000 distinct CDR3 sequences; the top ten clones represent 15% to 20%. Notes on this clonotype: The antigen remains unidentified.

Sequencing was done on a sample of CD8+ T cells from PBMCs. The clonotype comes from a human donor in good health.

CDR3 protein: CASRTGPHTEAFF. The chain links TRBV11-2 to TRBJ1-1. The germline V gene has CDR1 SGHAT and CDR2 FQNNGV. The length of the CDR3 is 13 residues.